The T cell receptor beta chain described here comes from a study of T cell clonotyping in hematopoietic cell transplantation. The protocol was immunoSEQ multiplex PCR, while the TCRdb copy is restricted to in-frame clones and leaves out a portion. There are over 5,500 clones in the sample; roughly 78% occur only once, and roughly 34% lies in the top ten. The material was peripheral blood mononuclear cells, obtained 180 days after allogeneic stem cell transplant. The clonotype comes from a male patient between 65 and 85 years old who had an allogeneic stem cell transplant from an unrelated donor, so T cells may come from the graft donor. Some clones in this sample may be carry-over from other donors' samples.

The CDR3 nucleotides read TGTGCCAGCAGCAGAGAGTACAATGAGCAGTTCTTC. This translates into CASSREYNEQFF. V and J are TRBV5-4 and TRBJ2-1; no definite D call. Trimming stripped 4 bases from V and 4 bases from J, with 6 bases between. The CDR3 sequence is 12 residues long. Germline lookup yields CDR1 SGHNT and CDR2 YYREEE (reference sequence).